Following are 21 T cell receptor beta chains from one sample sequenced in a study of vaccination effects on CD4 cells after COVID-19. Antigen-specific CD4+ T cells were first expanded with viral peptide pools by the ViraFEST assay and only then sequenced. When roughly eleven days of culture had elapsed, CD4+ T cells were isolated. Vaccine recipients, nucleocapsid antibody negative, had no prior SARS-CoV-2 infection. Here immunoSEQ multiplex PCR was the method, and the copy in TCRdb shows in-frame clones only, minus some. The sample yields about 41,000 clones, roughly 70% seen once. Antigens for these TCRs are unknown. The source was CD4+ T cells from PBMCs cultured with HCoV-OC43 spike peptides, collected before COVID-19 vaccination. The subset denotes: HCoV-OC43 spike overlapping peptide pool stimulation. These receptors were obtained from a human donor who received a COVID-19 vaccine.

This clone turned up a few times. This chain joins TRBV6-4 and TRBJ1-6; 7 bases match TRBD1. The CDR3 is 15 amino acids. Germline V gene lookup returns CDR1 MRHNA and CDR2 SNTAGT. J gave up 5 bases and V 6 bases, and 7 bases lay outside the gene matches. Written as DNA, the CDR3 is TGTGCCAGCAGCCTAACCGGGACAGATAATTCACCCCTCCACTTT. Amino acid sequence: CASSLTGTDNSPLHF.

V is TRBV28 and J is TRBJ1-1; D is unresolved. The CDR3 consists of 12 residues. Germline V lookup: CDR1 MDHEN, CDR2 SYDVKM. V dropped 1 base and J dropped 6 bases, with 6 bases sitting between them. The CDR3 sequence is CASSLSVPEAFF. The CDR3 bases are TGTGCCAGCAGTTTATCTGTCCCTGAAGCTTTCTTT.

This chain joins TRBV2 and TRBJ2-1, with D hard to call. In germline, CDR1 is SNHLY, CDR2 FYNNEI. Between the trimmed V and J ends, which lost 2 bases and 8 bases, there was a span of 4 bases. CDR3 size: 11 residues. Here the CDR3 DNA reads TGTGCCAGCAGTGAACTGGATGAGCAGTTCTTC. This encodes CASSELDEQFF.

This clone came up once. The chain has TRBV29-1 and TRBJ1-2; a possible D gene is TRBD1 (5 bases). The V gene lost 6 bases and the J gene lost 4 bases, with 12 bases spanning the gap. The CDR3 extends over 12 amino acids. Germline V gene lookup returns CDR1 SQVTM and CDR2 ANQGSEA. The CDR3 here is CSVFLGGYGYTF. CDR3 DNA: TGCAGCGTATTCCTGGGGGGCTATGGCTACACCTTC.

The chain has TRBV15 and TRBJ1-4; 7 bases line up with TRBD1. Germline V CDR1 and CDR2: LNHNV, YYDKDF (reference sequence). V lost 8 bases, J lost 3 bases, and 3 bases stayed unmatched. The CDR3 runs to 13 residues. The CDR3 reads CATRQGPNEKLFF. As DNA, the CDR3 is TGTGCCACCCGACAGGGTCCTAATGAAAAACTGTTTTTT.

This sequence joins TRBV18 and TRBJ2-1, with 11 bases identical to TRBD1. The germline V gene encodes CDR1 KGHSH and CDR2 LQKENI. Trimming at V came to 8 bases and at J to 6 bases, leaving 6 bases not matched to a gene. The CDR3 has 14 residues. CDR3 region: CASLTGQGVNEQFF. The CDR3 DNA reads as TGTGCCAGCCTTACGGGACAGGGGGTCAATGAGCAGTTCTTC.

This clone was found a few times. J is TRBJ1-6 and V is TRBV4-2; 7 bases line up with TRBD1. Trimming removed 4 bases from V and 10 bases from J; junction bases left unmatched: 10. Germline V gene lookup returns CDR1 LGHNA and CDR2 YNFKEQ. The CDR3 covers 15 residues. The CDR3 nucleotides are TGTGCCAGCAGCCTTATGACAGAGGGGGCCTCACCCCTCCACTTT. It codes for CASSLMTEGASPLHF.

The J gene is TRBJ2-7, the V gene TRBV19; D call uncertain. The CDR3 spans 18 residues. Germline V gene data show CDR1 as LNHDA and CDR2 as SQIVND (reference sequence). The V and J ends lost 0 bases and 2 bases respectively, with 20 bases between them. CDR3: CASSIEPLSNKGAYEQYF. The CDR3 DNA is TGTGCCAGTAGTATAGAACCTCTATCTAATAAAGGAGCCTACGAGCAGTACTTC.

This sequence joins TRBV10-3 and TRBJ2-1; the D gene is possibly TRBD1 (5 bases). V was shortened by 4 bases and J by 8 bases, with 9 bases between the two germline ends. The CDR3 contains 12 residues. Germline assignment: CDR1 ENHRY and CDR2 SYGVKD. CDR3 bases: TGTGCCATCAGTGTAGTCAGGGATGAGCAGTTCTTC. It encodes CAISVVRDEQFF.

V gene TRBV18 combines with J gene TRBJ1-3, with D perhaps TRBD1 (5 bases). The V end was cut by 3 bases, the J end by 0 bases, with 15 bases between. Germline V gene sequence: CDR1 KGHSH, CDR2 LQKENI. The CDR3 has 17 residues. CDR3 in amino acids: CASSPNRQTSSGNTIYF. CDR3 coding DNA: TGTGCCAGCTCACCTAACAGGCAAACATCCTCTGGAAACACCATATATTTT.

The V gene is TRBV7-2, the J gene TRBJ1-1; D not certain. V was clipped by 0 bases and J by 0 bases, with 8 bases between them. This CDR3 is 15 amino acids long. The V gene's germline CDR1 is SGHTA and CDR2 FQGNSA. The DNA of the CDR3 is TGTGCCAGCAGCTTAGCGGGAGTAATGAACACTGAAGCTTTCTTT. It yields the protein CASSLAGVMNTEAFF.

V usage is TRBV25-1 and J usage is TRBJ1-6, with 7 bases matching TRBD1. Trimming removed 4 bases from V and 10 bases from J; junction bases left unmatched: 4. CDR1 MGHDK and CDR2 SYGVNS come from the germline V gene. The CDR3 extends over 13 amino acids. Here the CDR3 reads CASSGDSPSPLHF. The DNA for the CDR3 is TGTGCCAGCAGTGGGGACAGCCCCTCACCCCTCCACTTT.

The CDR3 loop reads CASSELGGPQETQYF. The CDR3 nucleotides read TGTGCCAGCAGTGAATTGGGGGGGCCGCAAGAGACCCAGTACTTC. The chain recombines TRBV25-1 with TRBJ2-5; weak D call: TRBD2 (7 bases). CDR3 length equals 15 residues. CDR1 MGHDK and CDR2 SYGVNS come from the germline V gene. Trimming cost V 1 base and J 2 bases, with 11 bases left between them.

The CDR3 sequence is CASGFWDPLPNEQFF. The CDR3, as DNA: TGTGCTAGTGGTTTCTGGGACCCCCTCCCGAATGAGCAGTTCTTC. The V call is TRBV12-5, the J call TRBJ2-1; D possibly uses TRBD1 or TRBD2 (5 bases each). Trimming cost V 3 bases and J 7 bases, with 16 bases left between them. Per the germline V gene, CDR1 is LGHNT and CDR2 is FRNRAP. The CDR3 sequence is 15 residues long. The variable domain in full, with the rest retrieved from reference TRBV12-5 and TRBJ2-1, is DARVTQTPRHKVTEMGQEVTMRCQPILGHNTVFWYRQTMMQGLELLAYFRNRAPLDDSGMPKDRFSAEMPDATLATLKIQPSEPRDSAVYFCASGFWDPLPNEQFFGPGTRLTVL.

This sequence joins TRBV3-1 (or the pseudogene TRBV3-2) and TRBJ2-4, with D possibly being TRBD2 (5 bases). The germline V gene has CDR1 LGHDT and CDR2 YNNKEL (reference sequence). There are 13 residues in the CDR3. V lost 6 bases and J 4 bases, leaving 10 bases between the germline ends. CDR3 in DNA: TGTGCCAGCAGTTCGTCGGGGAAAAACATTCAGTACTTC. It encodes CASSSSGKNIQYF.

There are a few counts of this clone. The chain links TRBV5-6 to TRBJ1-2; 7 bases are shared with TRBD1. This CDR3 has 12 residues. CDR1 and CDR2 (germline): SGHDT, YYEEEE. J was trimmed by 8 bases and V by 4 bases; bases with no gene match: 5. CDR3 protein: CASSTGQLGYTF. CDR3 coding DNA: TGTGCCAGCAGCACGGGACAGCTGGGCTACACCTTC.

This chain connects TRBV18 to TRBJ2-7; a weak D match, TRBD2 (6 bases). The V gene lost 1 base and the J gene lost 1 base, with 14 bases spanning the gap. This CDR3 region has 16 residues. Germline V gene sequence: CDR1 KGHSH, CDR2 LQKENI. CDR3 coding DNA: TGTGCCAGCTCACCACGGGGTCCCGGGGGATCCTACGAGCAGTACTTC. Translated, it gives CASSPRGPGGSYEQYF.

The rearrangement uses TRBV27 and TRBJ1-1, with a weak D call TRBD1 (5 bases). The V gene lost 1 base and the J gene lost 1 base, with 10 bases spanning the gap. CDR1 and CDR2 (germline): MNHEY, SMNVEV (reference sequence). The CDR3 runs 15 residues. The CDR3 bases are TGTGCCAGCAGTTTATATCCGGGGCGGAACACTGAAGCTTTCTTT. It specifies CASSLYPGRNTEAFF.

In its sample, this clone was seen a few times. This chain joins TRBV5-4 and TRBJ2-7; 11 bases match TRBD2. In germline, CDR1 is SGHNT, CDR2 YYREEE (reference sequence). The CDR3 spans 16 residues. J gave up 4 bases and V 2 bases, and 8 bases lay outside the gene matches. For the CDR3, the DNA is TGTGCCAGCAGCTTTCACATGACTAGCGGGATATACGAGCAGTACTTC. Translating it yields CASSFHMTSGIYEQYF.

The CDR3 is CASSMRLAPNEQFF. The DNA of the CDR3 is TGTGCCAGCAGCATGAGGCTAGCTCCCAATGAGCAGTTCTTC. This chain joins TRBV6-5 and TRBJ2-1; a weak D match, TRBD2 (5 bases). The germline CDR1 and CDR2 sequences are MNHEY and SVGAGI. This CDR3 region has 14 residues. The ends were cut back, 6 bases at V and 6 bases at J, with 15 bases in the middle.

By its share, this clone is medium-sized. The chain combines TRBV28 with TRBJ1-2, with 7 bases identical to TRBD1. V lost 1 base to trimming and J lost 5 bases; unmatched junction nucleotides: 4. The V gene's germline CDR1 is MDHEN and CDR2 SYDVKM. The CDR3 length is 14 residues. The DNA for the CDR3 is TGTGCCAGCAGTTTATTAGGGGGCTTTTATGGCTACACCTTC. This gives the protein CASSLLGGFYGYTF.